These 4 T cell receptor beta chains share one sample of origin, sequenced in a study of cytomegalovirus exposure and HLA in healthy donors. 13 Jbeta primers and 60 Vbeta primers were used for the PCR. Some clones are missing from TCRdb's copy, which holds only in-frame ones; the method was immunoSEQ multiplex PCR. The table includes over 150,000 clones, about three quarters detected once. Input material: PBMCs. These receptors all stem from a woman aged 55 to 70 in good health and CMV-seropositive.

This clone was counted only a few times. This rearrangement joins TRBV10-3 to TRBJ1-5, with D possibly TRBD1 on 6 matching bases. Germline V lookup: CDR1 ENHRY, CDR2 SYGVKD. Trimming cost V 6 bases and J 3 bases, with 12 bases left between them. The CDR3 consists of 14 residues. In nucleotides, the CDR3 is TGTGCCATCAGCTCGGACAGCAACAATCAGCCCCAGCATTTT. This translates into CAISSDSNNQPQHF.

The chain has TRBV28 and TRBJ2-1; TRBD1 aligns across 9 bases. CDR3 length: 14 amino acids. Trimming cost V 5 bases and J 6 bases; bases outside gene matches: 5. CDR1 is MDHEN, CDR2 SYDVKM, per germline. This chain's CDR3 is CASSRDRVGNEQFF. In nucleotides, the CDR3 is TGTGCCAGCAGTCGGGACAGGGTTGGCAATGAGCAGTTCTTC.

CDR3 amino acids: CASSLEVTGFSYEQYF. The CDR3 bases are TGTGCCAGCAGCTTAGAGGTGACAGGCTTTTCCTACGAGCAGTACTTC. The chain has TRBV7-2 and TRBJ2-7; D might be TRBD1 (6 bases). Trimming took off 1 base at V and 1 base at J, with 14 bases between the two ends. The CDR3 covers 16 residues. Germline V CDR1 and CDR2: SGHTA, FQGNSA.

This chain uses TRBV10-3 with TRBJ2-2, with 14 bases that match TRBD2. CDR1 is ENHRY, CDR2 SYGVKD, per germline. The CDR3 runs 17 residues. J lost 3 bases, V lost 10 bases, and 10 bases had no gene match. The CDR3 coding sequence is TGTGCCACGCTACCGGGACTAGCGGGAGTCTACACCGGGGAGCTGTTTTTT. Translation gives CATLPGLAGVYTGELFF.